One T cell receptor (beta chain) is described in this entry. The antigen remains unidentified. This specimen belongs to a study of cytomegalovirus exposure and HLA in healthy donors. Study-level results: Later work associated roughly 17,000 TCR beta sequences with HLA alleles at 0.05 false discovery rate.

Donors had nominal health at sampling but likely had unrecorded immune exposures. Amplification used 60 Vbeta primers and 13 Jbeta primers. Clones were sequenced by immunoSEQ multiplex PCR, and TCRdb holds only the in-frame ones, with some missing. The sample records 95,000 to 150,000 clones, roughly 70% being singletons. This CDR3 is 15 amino acids long. The junction had 10 bases not matched to a gene; V was cut back by 3 bases and J by 5 bases. From germline, CDR1 is SGHNT and CDR2 YYREEE (reference sequence). The source of this sequence is a woman aged 40 to 55 in good health and CMV-seronegative. The rearrangement uses TRBV5-4 and TRBJ1-1; TRBD1 matches 7 bases. The sequencing sample was made of PBMCs. As DNA, the CDR3 is TGTGCCAGCAGCTCGGGAGGGGGCCAGGGGACTGAAGCTTTCTTT. This gives the protein CASSSGGGQGTEAFF.